The clone carrying this TCR beta chain has only a few counts. Its antigen is still unknown. TCR beta CDR3 region amplification was performed from RNA transcripts. During a first-round RT-PCR of the TCR CDR3, the HTBI primer set was used. MiXCR, run by TCRdb on the multiplex PCR reads, gives a single entry per CDR3 protein. The sample holds about 640,000 distinct CDR3 sequences, roughly 46% seen once. Diagnosis rested on symptoms, serum thyroxine and TRAb, thyroid ultrasound, and orbital computed tomography. The data were obtained in a study of T cells in Graves' hyperthyroidism and ophthalmopathy. General study results and limits: Ophthalmopathy stood apart from stable hyperthyroidism in a 13 V-J model. Most thyroid clonotypes with frequency above 0.001 were detected in blood. Ophthalmopathy was predicted by the model a median of 6.5 months ahead of onset.

The V end lost 0 bases, the J end lost 3 bases, and 12 bases lay between the germline ends. This CDR3 is built from 14 residues. Germline V CDR1 and CDR2: DFQATT, SNEGSKA (reference sequence). V usage is TRBV20-1 and J usage is TRBJ2-7, with TRBD1 as a possible D gene (6 bases). The material sequenced was peripheral blood or thyroid tissue (not recorded which). The origin of this receptor is an adult man with Graves' disease, either hyperthyroidism or ophthalmopathy (not recorded which). The CDR3 DNA is TGCAGTGCTAGAGATGAGGACAGCCACTACGAGCAGTACTTC. Protein sequence: CSARDEDSHYEQYF.